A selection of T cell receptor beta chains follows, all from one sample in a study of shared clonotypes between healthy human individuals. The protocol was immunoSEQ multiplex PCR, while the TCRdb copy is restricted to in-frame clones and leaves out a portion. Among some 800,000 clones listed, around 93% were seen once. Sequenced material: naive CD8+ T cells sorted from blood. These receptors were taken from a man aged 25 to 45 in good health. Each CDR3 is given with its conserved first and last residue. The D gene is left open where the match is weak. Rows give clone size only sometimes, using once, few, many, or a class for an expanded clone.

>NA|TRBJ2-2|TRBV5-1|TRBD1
TGCGCCAGCAGAAAGGGACAGGGCGACACCGGGGAGCTGTTTTTT
CASRKGQGDTGELFF
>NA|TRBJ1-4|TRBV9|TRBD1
TGTGCCAGCAACGGGGGACAGGGATTTGAAAAACTGTTTTTT
CASNGGQGFEKLFF
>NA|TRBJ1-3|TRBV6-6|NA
TGTGCCAGCAGTTCTAGAAGTGGAAACACCATATATTTT
CASSSRSGNTIYF
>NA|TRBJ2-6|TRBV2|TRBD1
TGTGCCAGCAGTGGAGACAGGGACTCTGGGGCCAACGTCCTGACTTTC
CASSGDRDSGANVLTF
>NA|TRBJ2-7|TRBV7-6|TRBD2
TGTGCCAGCAGCGGGCGGGAGCCCTACGAGCAGTACTTC
CASSGREPYEQYF
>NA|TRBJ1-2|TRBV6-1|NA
TGTGCCAGCAGTTCCATCGTAGGGAGTAACTATGGCTACACCTTC
CASSSIVGSNYGYTF
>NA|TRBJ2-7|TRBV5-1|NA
TGCGCCAGCAGCGCCGGGGACGGACCCTACGAGCAGTACTTC
CASSAGDGPYEQYF
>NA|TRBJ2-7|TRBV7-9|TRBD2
TGTGCCAGCAGCTTGGCGGGAGGGCCCTACGAGCAGTACTTC
CASSLAGGPYEQYF
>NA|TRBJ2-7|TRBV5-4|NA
TGTGCCAGCAGCTTCTCCCCAGGGTCCATCTACGAGCAGTACTTC
CASSFSPGSIYEQYF
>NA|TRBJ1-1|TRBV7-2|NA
TGTGCCAGCAGCTTAGATTTAGGGATTAACACTGAAGCTTTCTTT
CASSLDLGINTEAFF
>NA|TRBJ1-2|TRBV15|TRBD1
TGTGCCACCAGCAGAGGACAGGGCCATGGCTACACCTTC
CATSRGQGHGYTF
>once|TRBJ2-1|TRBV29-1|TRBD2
TGCAGCGTCCGCTTCCCGACTAGCGGGAGAACGAATGAGCAGTTCTTC
CSVRFPTSGRTNEQFF
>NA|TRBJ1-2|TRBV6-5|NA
TGTGCCACCACCATGGAGAATAACTATGGCTACACCTTC
CATTMENNYGYTF
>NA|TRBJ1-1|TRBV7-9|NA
TGTGCCAGCAGCTTAGTCCTCAGGTTGACTGAAGCTTTCTTT
CASSLVLRLTEAFF
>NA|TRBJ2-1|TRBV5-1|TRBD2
TGCGCCAGCAGCTTGTCAGCGGGAGGACTCAATGAGCAGTTCTTC
CASSLSAGGLNEQFF
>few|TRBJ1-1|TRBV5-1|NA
TGCGCCAGCAGCTCGAACCGCCCCCTAGGGGGGAACACTGAAGCTTTCTTT
CASSSNRPLGGNTEAFF
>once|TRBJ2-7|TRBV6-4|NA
TGTGCCAGCAGCCCAAGGCAGTCTGCTTTCTATGAGCAGTACTTC
CASSPRQSAFYEQYF
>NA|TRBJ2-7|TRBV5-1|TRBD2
TGCGCCAGCAGCTTAACGGGACTAGCGGGATGGAACGAGCAGTACTTC
CASSLTGLAGWNEQYF
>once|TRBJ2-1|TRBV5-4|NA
TGTGCCAGCCGGATTGATCAGGGGAGCTCCTACAATGAGCAGTTCTTC
CASRIDQGSSYNEQFF
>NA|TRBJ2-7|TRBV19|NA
TGTGCCAGTAGTATAGGTCAGGGAGACTACGAGCAGTACTTC
CASSIGQGDYEQYF
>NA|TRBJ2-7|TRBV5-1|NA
TGCGCCAGCAGCATCGCCGGGAACTACTACGAGCAGTACTTC
CASSIAGNYYEQYF
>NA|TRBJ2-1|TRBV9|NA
TGTGCCAGCAGCGCGGGACGTCCCCGCGATGAGCAGTTCTTC
CASSAGRPRDEQFF
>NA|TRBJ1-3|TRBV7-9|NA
TGTGCCAGCAGTCTGACCTCTGGAAACACCATATATTTT
CASSLTSGNTIYF
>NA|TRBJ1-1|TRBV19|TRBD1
TGTGCCAGTATCGGGACAGGGGGGAAGATGAACACTGAAGCTTTCTTT
CASIGTGGKMNTEAFF
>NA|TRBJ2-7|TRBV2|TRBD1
TGTGCCAGCAGTTTGAGGGCAGGGGGCCCCTACGAGCAGTACTTC
CASSLRAGGPYEQYF
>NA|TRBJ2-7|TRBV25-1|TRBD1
TGTGCCAGCTCACAGGGGACCGAGCAGTACTTC
CASSQGTEQYF
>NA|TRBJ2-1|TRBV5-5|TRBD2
TGTGCCAGCAGCCCACACTTTATAGCGGGTTTTTCCTACAATGAGCAGTTCTTC
CASSPHFIAGFSYNEQFF
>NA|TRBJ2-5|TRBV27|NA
TGTGCCAGCACCGAACCCGGGGGGACCCAGTACTTC
CASTEPGGTQYF
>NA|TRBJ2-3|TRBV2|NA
TGTGCCAGCAGTGAAACCGACCCCCTCCCTAGCACAGATACGCAGTATTTT
CASSETDPLPSTDTQYF
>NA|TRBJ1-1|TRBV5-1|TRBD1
TGCGCCAGCAGCGGGCCGACAGGGGGGTCTGAAGCTTTCTTT
CASSGPTGGSEAFF
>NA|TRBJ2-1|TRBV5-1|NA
TGCGCCAGCAGCTTGGAGGACTGGGTCTATGAGCAGTTCTTC
CASSLEDWVYEQFF
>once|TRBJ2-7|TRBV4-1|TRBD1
TGCGCCAGCAGCCAAGAGGACAGGGTTTACGAGCAGTACTTC
CASSQEDRVYEQYF
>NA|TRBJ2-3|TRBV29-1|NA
TGCAGCGTTGAAGATACCGGGGACACAGATACGCAGTATTTT
CSVEDTGDTDTQYF
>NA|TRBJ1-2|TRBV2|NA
TGTGCCAGCAGGCAGGAGGGCAAAGGGGTGGCTGGCTACACCTTC
CASRQEGKGVAGYTF
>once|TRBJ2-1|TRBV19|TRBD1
TGTGCCAGTAGTCGTTGGGGACAGGGGGACAATGAGCAGTTCTTC
CASSRWGQGDNEQFF
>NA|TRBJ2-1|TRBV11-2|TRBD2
TGTGCCAGCAGCTTTAGCGGGAGGAATGAGCAGTTCTTC
CASSFSGRNEQFF
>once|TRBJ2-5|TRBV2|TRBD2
TGTGCCAGCAGAGAAAATCCTGGACTAGGCCAAGAGACCCAGTACTTC
CASRENPGLGQETQYF
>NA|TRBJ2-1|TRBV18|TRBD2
TGTGCCAGCTCACTATCGACTAGCGGGAAAGCGAATGAGCAGTTCTTC
CASSLSTSGKANEQFF
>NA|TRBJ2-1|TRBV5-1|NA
TGCGCCAGCAGCTTGGGACTAGAGAAAGCCTACAATGAGCAGTTCTTC
CASSLGLEKAYNEQFF
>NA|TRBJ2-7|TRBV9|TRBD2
TGTGCCAGCAGCCCGAGGACTAGCGAGTACGAGCAGTACTTC
CASSPRTSEYEQYF
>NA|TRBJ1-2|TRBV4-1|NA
TGCGCCAGCAGCCAATCACCGGGAACAGGGTACTACTATGGCTACACCTTC
CASSQSPGTGYYYGYTF
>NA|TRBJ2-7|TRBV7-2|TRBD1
TGTGCCAGCAGCCTGGACAGGGCGAGGGCCTACGAGCAGTACTTC
CASSLDRARAYEQYF
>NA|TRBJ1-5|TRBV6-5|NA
TGTGCCAGCAGTTACGGTTCGGGAGAGCAGCCCCAGCATTTT
CASSYGSGEQPQHF